These T cell receptor beta chains were read from a single sample in a study of CD8 T cells in Susac syndrome. One entry per CDR3 protein, called by TCRdb with MiXCR from the immunoSEQ multiplex PCR reads. The data show 150,000 to 200,000 distinct CDR3 sequences, 85% to 95% seen once. The sample consisted of CD4+ T cells from PBMCs. These receptors were collected from a human donor with Susac syndrome. Each CDR3 is given with its conserved first and last residue.

>12|TRBV29-1|TRBJ1-2
CSVEEGVYGYTF
>15|TRBV7-8|TRBJ2-5
CASSLDGGPGETQYF
>15|TRBV2|TRBJ2-2
CASRDSGGRTGELFF
>12|TRBV3-1|TRBJ2-7
CASSQGRLEQYF
>16|TRBV3-1|TRBJ2-2
CASSPVYQGTAGELFF
>14|TRBV2|TRBJ1-5
CASSEMGGTQPQHF
>15|TRBV12-3/TRBV12-4|TRBJ2-3
CASSWDRGSMDTQYF
>15|TRBV20-1|TRBJ1-5
CSARDPRGLNQPQHF
>16|TRBV3-1|TRBJ2-2
CASSLLRGGNTGELFF
>17|TRBV7-9|TRBJ2-1
CASSQPSGGDPRDEQFF
>14|TRBV18|TRBJ1-1
CASSPPRQNTEAFF
>17|TRBV15|TRBJ2-6
CATSRDMATSGANVLTF
>15|TRBV20-1|TRBJ2-3
CSASGAGGSTDTQYF
>14|TRBV9|TRBJ1-1
CASTHGGMNTEAFF
>15|TRBV4-3|TRBJ1-5
CASSQGRDSNQPQHF
>15|TRBV10-3|TRBJ1-1
CAISQTGGEGTEAFF
>15|TRBV5-1|TRBJ2-1
CASSLLRGLYNEQFF
>15|TRBV19|TRBJ2-2
CASSMRTGVNGELFF
>17|TRBV11-3|TRBJ2-5
CASSPGTSGTDRETQYF
>13|TRBV29-1|TRBJ2-5
CSVERGTQETQYF
>14|TRBV20-1|TRBJ1-1
CSARSGRFNTEAFF
>13|TRBV18|TRBJ2-1
CASSPAVYNEQFF
>16|TRBV13|TRBJ1-5
CASSLGPGSENQPQHF
>15|TRBV7-2|TRBJ2-3
CASSSSGQSTDTQYF
>16|TRBV4-1|TRBJ1-5
CASSPVPGQVNQPQHF
>14|TRBV20-1|TRBJ1-5
CSARQTGVTQPQHF
>14|TRBV4-3|TRBJ2-1
CASSQGLQINEQFF
>9|TRBV20-1|TRBJ1-2
CSDSDGYTF
>14|TRBV7-2|TRBJ2-3
CASSLGTSADTQYF
>13|TRBV30|TRBJ1-4
CAWSEEANEKLFF
>14|TRBV2|TRBJ1-2
CASSDRGGNYGYTF
>12|TRBV29-1|TRBJ1-2
CSVDEAGYGYTF
>15|TRBV5-1|TRBJ1-1
CASSLFLGKNTEAFF
>11|TRBV20-1|TRBJ2-3
CSASYTDTQYF
>17|TRBV6-1|TRBJ1-5
CASRLAGGGDSNQPQHF
>17|TRBV7-9|TRBJ1-2
CASSRRGGIVTNYGYTF
>13|TRBV9|TRBJ1-2
CASSATRLYGYTF
>14|TRBV5-1|TRBJ2-3
CASSQPSSTDTQYF
>15|TRBV5-4|TRBJ2-1
CASSRLAGGDNEQFF
>17|TRBV6-5|TRBJ2-5
CASSSGGSGASQETQYF
>13|TRBV7-2|TRBJ2-3
CASSSSVGDTQYF